This T cell receptor (beta chain) was observed in a study of identical twins. The V gene end was trimmed by 0 bases and the J gene end by 7 bases; junction bases not matched to a gene: 9. This CDR3 is built from 17 residues. Germline V gives CDR1 SEHNR, CDR2 FQNEAQ (reference sequence). Each CDR3 protein is one row after TCRdb ran MiXCR on the 5' RACE reads. The sample lists roughly 700,000 distinct CDR3 sequences, 8.5% to 9% seen once, with around 0.98% in the top ten. This clonotype was counted a few times. These sequences were also reported in another study, on yellow fever vaccine responses in identical twins.

The sequenced material came from PBMCs. This TCR derives from a woman between 18 and 30 years old in good health. This chain joins TRBV7-9 and TRBJ2-1; TRBD2 aligns across 10 bases. The CDR3 sequence: CASSLAPQRGGSNEQFF. In nucleotides, the CDR3 is TGTGCCAGCAGCTTAGCTCCCCAGCGGGGGGGCTCGAATGAGCAGTTCTTC.